These 18 T cell receptor beta chains were sequenced from one sample in a study of cytomegalovirus exposure and HLA in healthy donors. Amplification used 60 Vbeta primers and 13 Jbeta primers. The assay was immunoSEQ multiplex PCR, and TCRdb's table has in-frame clones only and misses some. The sample carries fewer than 85,000 clones, 70% to 80% recorded once. The sample was PBMCs. The receptors shown here come from a man aged 35 to 55 in good health and CMV-seronegative.

This chain uses TRBV2 with TRBJ1-3, with 12 positions matching TRBD1. This CDR3 is built from 13 residues. The germline V gene encodes CDR1 SNHLY and CDR2 FYNNEI. This chain's CDR3 is CAGAGTGGITIYF. The DNA for the CDR3 is TGTGCTGGCGCCGGGACAGGGGGCATCACCATATATTTT. Complete variable domain (other parts from reference TRBV2 and TRBJ1-3): EPEVTQTPSHQVTQMGQEVILRCVPISNHLYFYWYRQILGQKVEFLVSFYNNEISEKSEIFDDQFSVERPDGSNFTLKIRSTKLEDSAMYFCAGAGTGGITIYFGEGSWLTVV.

This chain joins TRBV29-1 and TRBJ1-2; TRBD1 agrees at 7 bases. The CDR3 has 12 residues. Trimming took 5 bases from V and 2 from J; bases not matched to a gene: 2. CDR1 is SQVTM and CDR2 is ANQGSEA in the germline V gene. CDR3 sequence: CSVLQGNYGYTF. CDR3 DNA: TGCAGCGTTCTACAGGGGAACTATGGCTACACCTTC. Filled out from reference TRBV29-1 and TRBJ1-2, the complete variable domain reads SAVISQKPSRDICQRGTSLTIQCQVDSQVTMMFWYRQQPGQSLTLIATANQGSEATYESGFVIDKFPISRPNLTFSTLTVSNMSPEDSSIYLCSVLQGNYGYTFGSGTRLTVV.

The genes are TRBV11-1 and TRBJ2-3; perhaps TRBD1 as D (6 bases). Germline CDR1 is SGHAT and CDR2 is FQDESV (reference sequence). The V end was cut by 4 bases, the J end by 4 bases, with 12 bases between. The CDR3 consists of 14 residues. Here the CDR3 DNA reads TGTGCCAGCAGCTACCGGACAGCCCCAGATACGCAGTATTTT. It yields the protein CASSYRTAPDTQYF.

V gene TRBV7-8 combines with J gene TRBJ2-2, with D unclear. The CDR3 has 14 amino acids. CDR1 and CDR2 (germline): SGHVS, FQNEAQ. The V and J ends lost 2 bases and 5 bases respectively, with 9 bases between them. The CDR3 sequence is CASSLYSYTGELFF. CDR3 nucleotides: TGTGCCAGCAGCTTATATTCGTATACCGGGGAGCTGTTTTTT.

The chain joins TRBV5-5 to TRBJ1-5; possible D gene TRBD1, 5 bases. Germline-derived CDR1 and CDR2 are SGHKS and YYEKEE (reference sequence). This CDR3 has 14 residues. V shed 4 bases and J shed 1 base, with 9 bases lying between them. CDR3 coding DNA: TGTGCCAGCAGCCCAGGGTCGAGCAATCAGCCCCAGCATTTT. Translating gives CASSPGSSNQPQHF.

The rearrangement joins TRBV4-2 to TRBJ2-3; 7 bases match TRBD1. The CDR3 extends over 16 amino acids. The ends lost 0 bases at V and 2 bases at J; junction bases unmatched: 5. The germline gives CDR1 LGHNA, CDR2 YNFKEQ. The CDR3 DNA follows: TGTGCCAGCAGCCAAGATTTGAGGGGGCTCACAGATACGCAGTATTTT. Translated: CASSQDLRGLTDTQYF.

The V and J genes are TRBV15 and TRBJ1-2, with D perhaps TRBD1 (5 bases). Germline V gives CDR1 LNHNV, CDR2 YYDKDF (reference sequence). The CDR3 runs to 14 residues. V was trimmed by 5 bases and J by 6 bases, leaving 16 bases between them. For the CDR3, the DNA is TGTGCCACCAGCGATCACGGGGGGGGACATGGCTACACCTTC. Its translation: CATSDHGGGHGYTF.

The chain links TRBV6-6 to TRBJ2-1; D remains unclear. Between the trimmed V and J ends, which lost 4 bases and 4 bases, there was a span of 14 bases. Germline assignment: CDR1 MNHNY and CDR2 SVGAGI (reference sequence). The CDR3 runs to 15 residues. CDR3 sequence reads: CASSFYLFEYNEQFF. CDR3 in DNA: TGTGCCAGCAGTTTTTATCTATTCGAGTACAATGAGCAGTTCTTC.

This chain connects TRBV4-1 to TRBJ1-5; TRBD1 agrees at 7 bases. This CDR3 contains 17 residues. Germline trimming cut 0 bases from V and 5 bases from J; bases unmatched to any gene: 10. Germline loops: CDR1 MGHRA, CDR2 YSYEKL. The CDR3 nucleotides are TGCGCCAGCAGCCAAGAAATAGGACAGGTAGACTATCAGCCCCAGCATTTT. Its protein is CASSQEIGQVDYQPQHF.

V gene TRBV7-2 combines with J gene TRBJ1-2; TRBD1 matches 7 bases. Germline-derived CDR1 and CDR2 are SGHTA and FQGNSA. V shed 1 base and J 0 bases; nucleotides not matched to a gene: 5. The CDR3 is 16 residues long. The CDR3, as DNA: TGTGCCAGCAGCTTAGGACAGGGACCGGCTAACTATGGCTACACCTTC. It encodes CASSLGQGPANYGYTF.

Here the CDR3 DNA reads TGTGCCAGCATCTTTGGGGGGGCTAGCTCCTACGAGCAGTACTTC. Amino acids: CASIFGGASSYEQYF. The chain links TRBV9 to TRBJ2-7; D is perhaps TRBD2 (7 bases). This CDR3 spans 15 amino acids. Germline-derived CDR1 and CDR2 are SGDLS and YYNGEE. The V and J ends lost 6 bases and 0 bases respectively, with 16 bases between them.

This chain links TRBV19 with TRBJ1-2; D might be TRBD1 (6 bases). V shed 11 bases and J shed 4 bases, with 11 bases lying between them. Germline V lookup: CDR1 LNHDA, CDR2 SQIVND (reference sequence). CDR3 length: 11 residues. The CDR3 loop is CAVQGTYGYTF. The DNA for the CDR3 is TGTGCCGTCCAGGGGACCTATGGCTACACCTTC.

The chain couples TRBV21-1 to TRBJ2-7; the table's D gene call, TRBD2, was not cross checked with the DNA. TRBV21-1 is given as a pseudogene. The CDR3 consists of 15 residues. The chain's CDR3 is CASSNPTWSTSKQYF. CDR3 in DNA: TGTGCCAGCAGCAATCCGACATGGAGTACTAGCAAGCAGTACTTC.

This rearrangement joins TRBV7-2 to TRBJ2-1, with 9 bases identical to TRBD1. The CDR3 has 15 residues. The germline gives CDR1 SGHTA, CDR2 FQGNSA. Trimming at V came to 5 bases and at J to 6 bases, leaving 8 bases not matched to a gene. CDR3 sequence reads: CASSPTGGPPNEQFF. The CDR3 coding sequence is TGTGCCAGCAGCCCGACAGGGGGACCCCCCAATGAGCAGTTCTTC.

The chain employs TRBV5-6 and TRBJ1-1; 7 bases are shared with TRBD1. From germline, CDR1 is SGHDT and CDR2 YYEEEE. V lost 1 base and J lost 3; bases outside the gene matches: 12. The CDR3 extends over 17 amino acids. The CDR3, as DNA: TGTGCCAGCAGCTTGTTCACCCTCAGGGGGGAACACACTGAAGCTTTCTTT. It translates to CASSLFTLRGEHTEAFF.

This clone was counted only a few times. This chain links TRBV5-1 with TRBJ2-6; no definite D call. Between the trimmed V and J ends, which lost 2 bases and 13 bases, there was a span of 13 bases. Germline V gives CDR1 SGHRS, CDR2 YFSETQ. The CDR3 is 13 residues long. As DNA, the CDR3 is TGCGCCAGCAGCTTTATCAGAAGCGATGTCCTGACTTTC. Translating it yields CASSFIRSDVLTF.

V is TRBV7-2 and J is TRBJ2-7, with TRBD2 identical over 9 bases. Germline values: CDR1 SGHTA, CDR2 FQGNSA. Germline trimming cut 5 bases from V and 6 bases from J; bases unmatched to any gene: 8. This CDR3 is 14 amino acids long. DNA of the CDR3: TGTGCCAGCAGCCGCGGGGGGGCGGCGGGCGAGCAGTACTTC. Its translation is CASSRGGAAGEQYF.

This chain joins TRBV7-8 and TRBJ1-6; D might be TRBD1 (6 bases). Trimming left V 6 bases short and J 7 bases short, with 22 bases between. Germline loops: CDR1 SGHVS, CDR2 FQNEAQ. The CDR3 has 17 residues. The CDR3, as DNA: TGTGCCAGCAGTCCCGGCCGGGACAAGGGATGGAATTCACCCCTCCACTTT. It codes for CASSPGRDKGWNSPLHF.